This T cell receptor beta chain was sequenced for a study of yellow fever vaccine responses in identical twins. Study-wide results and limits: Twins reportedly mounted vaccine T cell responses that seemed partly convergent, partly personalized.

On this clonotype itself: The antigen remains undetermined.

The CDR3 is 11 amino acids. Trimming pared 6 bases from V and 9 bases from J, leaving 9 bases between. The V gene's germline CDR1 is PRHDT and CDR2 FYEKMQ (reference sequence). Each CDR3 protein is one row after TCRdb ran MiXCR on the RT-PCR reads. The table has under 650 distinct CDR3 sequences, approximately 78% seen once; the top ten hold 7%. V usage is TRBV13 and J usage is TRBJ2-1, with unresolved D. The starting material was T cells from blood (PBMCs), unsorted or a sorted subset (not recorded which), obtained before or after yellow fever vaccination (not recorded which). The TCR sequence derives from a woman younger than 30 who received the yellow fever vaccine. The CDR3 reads CASRPNSEQFF. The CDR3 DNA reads TGTGCCAGCAGACCAAATAGTGAGCAGTTCTTC. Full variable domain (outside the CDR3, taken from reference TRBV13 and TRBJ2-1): AAGVIQSPRHLIKEKRETATLKCYPIPRHDTVYWYQQGPGQDPQFLISFYEKMQSDKGSIPDRFSAQQFSDYHSELNMSSLELGDSALYFCASRPNSEQFFGPGTRLTVL.